These T cell receptor beta chains were read from a single sample in a study of CD8 T cells in ankylosing spondylitis. TCRdb used MiXCR to reprocess the 5' RACE reads, holding one entry per CDR3 protein. The sample carries 800,000 to 900,000 distinct CDR3 sequences, 12% recorded once. Material: blood, either unsorted or a sorted T cell fraction (not recorded which). All receptors derive from a male donor with ankylosing spondylitis. CDR3s include the opening cysteine and the closing phenylalanine or tryptophan. Fields, in order: V gene, clone size, D gene, J gene, CDR3 protein, CDR3 DNA. D genes are given only for firm matches. The size field is filled for only some rows; it gives once, few, many or a size class.

V: TRBV14; size: NA; D: TRBD1; J: TRBJ1-1; CDR3: CASSQTRTGGRAFF; DNA: TGTGCCAGCAGCCAAACCCGGACAGGGGGTAGAGCTTTCTTT
V: TRBV7-9; size: NA; D: NA; J: TRBJ1-4; CDR3: CASSAGRGLGNEKLFF; DNA: TGTGCCAGCAGCGCCGGCAGGGGCTTGGGTAATGAAAAACTGTTTTTT
V: TRBV20-1; size: few; D: NA; J: TRBJ1-2; CDR3: CSRSARQPIGYTF; DNA: TGCAGTCGATCAGCTCGACAGCCTATAGGCTACACCTTC
V: TRBV7-6; size: many; D: NA; J: TRBJ2-1; CDR3: CASSLGPSSSYNEQFF; DNA: TGTGCCAGCAGCTTAGGGCCCAGCAGCTCCTACAATGAGCAGTTCTTC
V: TRBV15; size: NA; D: NA; J: TRBJ2-6; CDR3: CATSREIHFSGANVLTF; DNA: TGTGCCACCAGCAGAGAAATCCATTTCTCTGGGGCCAACGTCCTGACTTTC
V: TRBV7-9; size: NA; D: TRBD2; J: TRBJ2-7; CDR3: CASSLTSALSEQYF; DNA: TGTGCCAGCAGCTTAACTAGCGCCCTCTCCGAGCAGTACTTC
V: TRBV7-7; size: once; D: NA; J: TRBJ2-7; CDR3: CASSLAGQPYEQYF; DNA: TGTGCTAGCAGCTTAGCGGGACAGCCCTACGAGCAGTACTTC
V: TRBV25-1; size: many; D: TRBD1; J: TRBJ2-7; CDR3: CASRDRAAYEQYF; DNA: TGTGCCAGCAGGGACAGGGCCGCCTACGAGCAGTACTTC
V: TRBV4-3; size: few; D: TRBD1; J: TRBJ2-1; CDR3: CASSPVTGIRNEQFF; DNA: TGCGCCAGCAGCCCAGTGACAGGGATTCGGAATGAGCAGTTCTTC
V: TRBV5-1; size: few; D: TRBD2; J: TRBJ2-1; CDR3: CASSSGLAGVFNNEQFF; DNA: TGCGCCAGCAGCTCCGGACTAGCGGGGGTTTTTAACAATGAGCAGTTCTTC
V: TRBV28; size: NA; D: NA; J: TRBJ1-5; CDR3: CASRSGASNQPQHF; DNA: TGTGCCAGCAGGTCGGGAGCTAGCAATCAGCCCCAGCATTTT
V: TRBV29-1; size: many; D: NA; J: TRBJ2-3; CDR3: CSVWGYTDTQYF; DNA: TGCAGCGTCTGGGGCTACACAGATACGCAGTATTTT
V: TRBV7-2; size: NA; D: TRBD2; J: TRBJ2-1; CDR3: CASIRTSGGENEQFF; DNA: TGTGCCAGCATCCGGACTAGCGGGGGGGAAAATGAGCAGTTCTTC
V: TRBV29-1; size: few; D: TRBD1; J: TRBJ1-2; CDR3: CSAGQDFGYTF; DNA: TGCAGCGCTGGACAGGACTTTGGCTACACCTTC
V: TRBV9; size: few; D: NA; J: TRBJ2-3; CDR3: CASSNRDPYRAQYF; DNA: TGTGCCAGCAGCAACCGGGACCCCTACCGAGCGCAGTATTTT
V: TRBV7-9; size: NA; D: NA; J: TRBJ1-4; CDR3: CASSPRGRVNEKLFF; DNA: TGTGCCAGCAGCCCCCGGGGGCGAGTTAATGAAAAACTGTTTTTT
V: TRBV20-1; size: NA; D: TRBD2; J: TRBJ2-1; CDR3: CSANSGRVGNEQFF; DNA: TGCAGTGCTAATAGCGGGAGGGTCGGCAATGAGCAGTTCTTC
V: TRBV5-1; size: few; D: NA; J: TRBJ2-1; CDR3: CASSTRTTYNEQFF; DNA: TGCGCCAGCAGCACCCGGACTACCTACAATGAGCAGTTCTTC
V: TRBV18; size: NA; D: TRBD2; J: TRBJ2-1; CDR3: CASSPRAGEYNEQFF; DNA: TGTGCCAGCTCACCACGAGCGGGAGAGTACAATGAGCAGTTCTTC
V: TRBV15; size: few; D: NA; J: TRBJ1-2; CDR3: CATSSQGFGYGYTF; DNA: TGTGCCACCAGCAGCCAGGGGTTCGGCTATGGCTACACCTTC
V: TRBV28; size: few; D: TRBD1; J: TRBJ2-3; CDR3: CASSLYRGRADTQYF; DNA: TGTGCCAGCAGTTTGTACAGGGGGCGTGCAGATACGCAGTATTTT
V: TRBV12-3/TRBV12-4; size: NA; D: NA; J: TRBJ1-1; CDR3: CASSFQRKTFF; DNA: TGTGCCAGCAGTTTTCAGAGAAAAACTTTCTTT
V: TRBV5-1; size: NA; D: NA; J: TRBJ1-3; CDR3: CASSDQGAGNTIYF; DNA: TGCGCCAGCAGCGATCAGGGAGCCGGAAACACCATATATTTT
V: TRBV27; size: many; D: TRBD2; J: TRBJ2-3; CDR3: CASSFDPGLANTQYF; DNA: TGTGCCAGCAGTTTTGATCCGGGACTAGCAAATACGCAGTATTTT
V: TRBV28; size: NA; D: NA; J: TRBJ2-7; CDR3: CASSFYSGNYEQYF; DNA: TGTGCCAGCAGTTTTTATTCGGGGAACTACGAGCAGTACTTC
V: TRBV20-1; size: NA; D: NA; J: TRBJ1-2; CDR3: CSARTGVGGYTF; DNA: TGCAGTGCCAGGACGGGGGTCGGAGGCTACACCTTC
V: TRBV20-1; size: few; D: NA; J: TRBJ2-7; CDR3: CSRARRASSYEQYF; DNA: TGCAGTAGAGCCCGTCGGGCTAGCTCCTACGAGCAGTACTTC
V: TRBV5-1; size: NA; D: TRBD1; J: TRBJ2-2; CDR3: CASSITGAGTGELFF; DNA: TGCGCCAGCAGCATTACAGGGGCAGGCACCGGGGAGCTGTTTTTT
V: TRBV5-1; size: few; D: TRBD1; J: TRBJ2-3; CDR3: CASRTTGGVGTQYF; DNA: TGCGCCAGCAGGACCACAGGGGGAGTGGGGACGCAGTATTTT
V: TRBV7-2; size: many; D: NA; J: TRBJ1-2; CDR3: CASGYMIGPYGYTF; DNA: TGTGCCAGCGGCTACATGATTGGGCCGTATGGCTACACCTTC
V: TRBV28; size: few; D: NA; J: TRBJ2-7; CDR3: CASRPSPLPYEQYF; DNA: TGTGCCAGCAGGCCTAGCCCCCTACCCTACGAGCAGTACTTC
V: TRBV7-2; size: few; D: NA; J: TRBJ2-7; CDR3: CASSFSRGTEEQYF; DNA: TGTGCCAGCAGCTTCTCAAGGGGGACGGAAGAGCAGTACTTC
V: TRBV6-5; size: NA; D: NA; J: TRBJ1-2; CDR3: CASSYWGGGGYTF; DNA: TGTGCCAGCAGTTACTGGGGCGGGGGAGGCTACACCTTC
V: TRBV20-1; size: few; D: TRBD1; J: TRBJ1-5; CDR3: CSAERGPNQPQHF; DNA: TGCAGTGCGGAAAGGGGGCCCAATCAGCCCCAGCATTTT
V: TRBV7-2; size: few; D: NA; J: TRBJ2-5; CDR3: CASSLKGSGRPETQYF; DNA: TGTGCCAGCAGCCTCAAAGGGAGCGGACGTCCGGAGACCCAGTACTTC
V: TRBV6-4; size: few; D: NA; J: TRBJ2-3; CDR3: CASSDPGLSDTQYF; DNA: TGTGCCAGCAGTGACCCCGGGCTTTCAGATACGCAGTATTTT
V: TRBV29-1; size: NA; D: NA; J: TRBJ2-3; CDR3: CSVLSTDTQYF; DNA: TGCAGCGTGCTCAGCACAGATACGCAGTATTTT